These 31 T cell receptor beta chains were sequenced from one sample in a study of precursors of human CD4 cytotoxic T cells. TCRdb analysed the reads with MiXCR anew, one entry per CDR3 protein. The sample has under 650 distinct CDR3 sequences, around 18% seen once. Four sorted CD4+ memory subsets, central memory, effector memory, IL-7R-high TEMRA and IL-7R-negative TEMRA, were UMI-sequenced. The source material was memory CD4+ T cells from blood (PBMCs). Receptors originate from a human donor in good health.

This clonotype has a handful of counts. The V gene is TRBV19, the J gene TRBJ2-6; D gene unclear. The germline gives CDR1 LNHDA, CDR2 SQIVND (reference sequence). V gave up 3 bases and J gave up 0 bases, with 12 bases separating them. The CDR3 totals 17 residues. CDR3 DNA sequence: TGTGCCAGTAGTATCGGGCTCAAGGACTCTGGGGCCAACGTCCTGACTTTC. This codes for CASSIGLKDSGANVLTF.

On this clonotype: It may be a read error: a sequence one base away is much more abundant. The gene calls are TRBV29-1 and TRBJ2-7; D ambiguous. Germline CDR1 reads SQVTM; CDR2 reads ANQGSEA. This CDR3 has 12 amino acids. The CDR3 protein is CSVEIAGDEQNF. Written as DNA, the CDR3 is TGCAGCGTTGAGATCGCAGGAGACGAGCAGAACTTC.

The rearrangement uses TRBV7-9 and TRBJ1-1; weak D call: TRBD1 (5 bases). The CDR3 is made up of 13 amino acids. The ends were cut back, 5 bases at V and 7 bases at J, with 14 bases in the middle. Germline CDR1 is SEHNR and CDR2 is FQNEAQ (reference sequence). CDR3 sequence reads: CASSRPGPFEAFF. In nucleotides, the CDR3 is TGTGCCAGCAGCCGACCGGGACCTTTTGAAGCTTTCTTT.

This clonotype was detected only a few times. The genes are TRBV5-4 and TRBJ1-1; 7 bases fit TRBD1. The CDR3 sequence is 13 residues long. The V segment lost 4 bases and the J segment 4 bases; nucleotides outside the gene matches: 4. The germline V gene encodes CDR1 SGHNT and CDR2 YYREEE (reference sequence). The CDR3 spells CASSQDRPTEAFF. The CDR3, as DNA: TGTGCCAGCAGCCAGGACAGGCCCACTGAAGCTTTCTTT.

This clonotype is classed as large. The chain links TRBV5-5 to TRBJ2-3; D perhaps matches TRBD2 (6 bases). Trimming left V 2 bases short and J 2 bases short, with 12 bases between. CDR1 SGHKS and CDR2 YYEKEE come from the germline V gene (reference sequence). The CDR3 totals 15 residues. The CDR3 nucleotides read TGTGCCAGCAGCTTCGTAGCGGTGAACACAGATACGCAGTATTTT. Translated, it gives CASSFVAVNTDTQYF.

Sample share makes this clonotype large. The CDR3 DNA follows: TGTGCCAGCAGCCATAGGGATCAGCCCCAGCATTTT. Residues: CASSHRDQPQHF. J is TRBJ1-5 and V is TRBV3-1; D is unclear. CDR3 length: 12 residues. V lost 3 bases and J 5 bases, leaving 5 bases between the germline ends. Germline CDR1 and CDR2: LGHDT and YNNKEL (reference sequence).

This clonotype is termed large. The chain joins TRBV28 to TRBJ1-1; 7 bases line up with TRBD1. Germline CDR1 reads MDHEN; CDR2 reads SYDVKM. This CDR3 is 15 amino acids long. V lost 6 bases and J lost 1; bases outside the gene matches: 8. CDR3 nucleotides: TGTGCCAGCAGAACCGGGACAGCCTCGAACACTGAAGCTTTCTTT. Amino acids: CASRTGTASNTEAFF.

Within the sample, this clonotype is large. CDR3 in amino acids: CASSLRRDNEQFF. CDR3 nucleotide sequence: TGTGCCAGCAGTTTACGTCGGGACAATGAGCAGTTCTTC. This chain uses TRBV12-3 or TRBV12-4 with TRBJ2-1, with unresolved D. The CDR3 is 13 residues long. V was cut by 2 bases and J by 5 bases, with 7 bases left in between.

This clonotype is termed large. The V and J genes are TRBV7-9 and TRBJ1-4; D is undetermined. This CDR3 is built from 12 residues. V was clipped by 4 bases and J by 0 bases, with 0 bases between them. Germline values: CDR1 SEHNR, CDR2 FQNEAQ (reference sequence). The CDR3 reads CASSSTNEKLFF. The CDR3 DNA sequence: TGTGCCAGCAGCTCAACTAATGAAAAACTGTTTTTT.

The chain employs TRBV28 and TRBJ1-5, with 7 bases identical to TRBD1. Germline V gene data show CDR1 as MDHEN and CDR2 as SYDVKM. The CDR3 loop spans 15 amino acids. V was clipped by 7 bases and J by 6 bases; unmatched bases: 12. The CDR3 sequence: CASKGAGQSRQPQHF. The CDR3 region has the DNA TGTGCCAGCAAAGGGGCGGGACAGTCTCGTCAGCCCCAGCATTTT. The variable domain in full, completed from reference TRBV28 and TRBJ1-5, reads DVKVTQSSRYLVKRTGEKVFLECVQDMDHENMFWYRQDPGLGLRLIYFSYDVKMKEKGDIPEGYSVSREKKERFSLILESASTNQTSMYLCASKGAGQSRQPQHFGDGTRLSIL.

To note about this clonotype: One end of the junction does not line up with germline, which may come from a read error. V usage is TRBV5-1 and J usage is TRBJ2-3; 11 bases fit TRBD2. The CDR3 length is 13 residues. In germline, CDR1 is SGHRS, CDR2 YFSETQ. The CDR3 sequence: CASSLLAGDTQDF. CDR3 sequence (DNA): TGCGCCAGCAGCTTACTAGCGGGAGATACGCAGGATTTT.

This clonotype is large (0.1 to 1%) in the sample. This CDR3 reads CASSQGRVGEQFF. The CDR3 region has the DNA TGTGCCAGCAGCCAAGGCCGCGTGGGTGAGCAGTTCTTC. V usage is TRBV3-1 and J usage is TRBJ2-1, with D unresolved. The CDR3 loop spans 13 amino acids. V shed 1 base and J shed 9 bases, with 10 bases lying between them. Per germline, CDR1 LGHDT and CDR2 YNNKEL (reference sequence).

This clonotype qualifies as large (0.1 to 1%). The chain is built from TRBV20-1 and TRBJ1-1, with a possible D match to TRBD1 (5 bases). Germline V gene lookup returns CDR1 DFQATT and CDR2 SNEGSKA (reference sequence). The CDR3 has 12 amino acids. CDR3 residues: CSVSGGNTEAFF. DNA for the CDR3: TGCAGCGTCTCCGGGGGGAACACTGAAGCTTTCTTT.

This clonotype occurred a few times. CDR3 sequence reads: CASISGYSGNTIYF. DNA of the CDR3: TGTGCCTCGATTAGTGGGTACTCTGGAAACACCATATATTTT. This chain connects TRBV2 to TRBJ1-3; D call uncertain. V was cut by 11 bases and J by 0 bases, with 14 bases left in between. The germline V gene encodes CDR1 SNHLY and CDR2 FYNNEI. The CDR3 sequence is 14 residues long.

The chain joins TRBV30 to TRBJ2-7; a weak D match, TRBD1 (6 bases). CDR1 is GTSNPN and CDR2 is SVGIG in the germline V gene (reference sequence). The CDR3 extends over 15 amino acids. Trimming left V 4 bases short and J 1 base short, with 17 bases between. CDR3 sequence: CAWTRGKGVSYEQYF. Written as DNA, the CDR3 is TGTGCCTGGACAAGGGGAAAGGGGGTATCCTACGAGCAGTACTTC.

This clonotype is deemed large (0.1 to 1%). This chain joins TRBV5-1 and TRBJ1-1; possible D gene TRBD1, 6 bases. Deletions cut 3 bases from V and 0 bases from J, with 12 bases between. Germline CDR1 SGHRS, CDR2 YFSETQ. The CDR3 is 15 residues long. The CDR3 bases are TGCGCCAGCAGCTCAGACGGACAGATGAACACTGAAGCTTTCTTT. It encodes CASSSDGQMNTEAFF.

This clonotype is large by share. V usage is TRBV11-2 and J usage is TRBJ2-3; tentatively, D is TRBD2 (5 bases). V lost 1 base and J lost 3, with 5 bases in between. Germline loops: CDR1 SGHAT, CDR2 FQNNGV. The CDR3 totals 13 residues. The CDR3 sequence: CASSLAGTDTQYF. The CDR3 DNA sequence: TGTGCCAGCAGCTTAGCGGGAACAGATACGCAGTATTTT.

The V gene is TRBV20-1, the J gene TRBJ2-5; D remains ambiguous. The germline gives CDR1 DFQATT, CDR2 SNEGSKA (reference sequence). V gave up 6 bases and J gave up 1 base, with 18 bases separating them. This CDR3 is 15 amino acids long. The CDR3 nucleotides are TGCAGTGCGAGTCTAGGCAGCCTCTTCCAAGAGACCCAGTACTTC. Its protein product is CSASLGSLFQETQYF.

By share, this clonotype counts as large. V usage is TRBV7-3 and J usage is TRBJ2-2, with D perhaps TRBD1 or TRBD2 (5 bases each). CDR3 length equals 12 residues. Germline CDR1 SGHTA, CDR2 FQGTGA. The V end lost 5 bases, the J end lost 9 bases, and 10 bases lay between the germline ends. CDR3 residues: CASSPGPRELFF. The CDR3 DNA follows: TGTGCCAGCAGCCCGGGACCAAGGGAGCTGTTTTTT.

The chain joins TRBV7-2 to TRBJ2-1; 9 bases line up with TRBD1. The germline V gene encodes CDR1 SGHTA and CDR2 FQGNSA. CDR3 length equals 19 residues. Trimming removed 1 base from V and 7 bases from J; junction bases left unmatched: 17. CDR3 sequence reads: CASSLVSWDRVSWRNEQFF. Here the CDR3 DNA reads TGTGCCAGCAGCTTAGTAAGCTGGGACAGGGTCAGTTGGAGGAATGAGCAGTTCTTC. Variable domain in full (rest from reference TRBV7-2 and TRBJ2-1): GAGVSQSPSNKVTEKGKDVELRCDPISGHTALYWYRQSLGQGLEFLIYFQGNSAPDKSGLPSDRFSAERTGGSVSTLTIQRTQQEDSAVYLCASSLVSWDRVSWRNEQFFGPGTRLTVL.

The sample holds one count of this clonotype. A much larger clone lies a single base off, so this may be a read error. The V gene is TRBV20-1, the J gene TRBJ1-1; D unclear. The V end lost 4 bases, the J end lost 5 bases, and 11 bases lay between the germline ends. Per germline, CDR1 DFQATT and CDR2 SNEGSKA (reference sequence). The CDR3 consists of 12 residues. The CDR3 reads CSANEEGTEAFF. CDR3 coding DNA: TGCAGTGCTAACGAGGAGGGAACTGAAGCTTTCTTT.

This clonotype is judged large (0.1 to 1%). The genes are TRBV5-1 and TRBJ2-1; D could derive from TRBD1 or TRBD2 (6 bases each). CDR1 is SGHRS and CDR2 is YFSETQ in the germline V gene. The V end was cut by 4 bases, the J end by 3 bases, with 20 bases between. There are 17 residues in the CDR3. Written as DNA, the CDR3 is TGCGCCAGCAGCCCGGCCGTTGTCGGGGGCTACTACAATGAGCAGTTCTTC. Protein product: CASSPAVVGGYYNEQFF. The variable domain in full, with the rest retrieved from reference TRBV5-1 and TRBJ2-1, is KAGVTQTPRYLIKTRGQQVTLSCSPISGHRSVSWYQQTPGQGLQFLFEYFSETQRNKGNFPGRFSGRQFSNSRSEMNVSTLELGDSALYLCASSPAVVGGYYNEQFFGPGTRLTVL.

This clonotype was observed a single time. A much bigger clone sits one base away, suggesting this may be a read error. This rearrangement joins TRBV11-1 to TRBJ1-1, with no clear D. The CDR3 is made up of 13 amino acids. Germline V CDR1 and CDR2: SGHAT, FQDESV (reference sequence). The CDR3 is CANSLQPNTEAFF. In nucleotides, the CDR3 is TGTGCCAACAGCCTTCAGCCCAACACTGAAGCTTTCTTT.

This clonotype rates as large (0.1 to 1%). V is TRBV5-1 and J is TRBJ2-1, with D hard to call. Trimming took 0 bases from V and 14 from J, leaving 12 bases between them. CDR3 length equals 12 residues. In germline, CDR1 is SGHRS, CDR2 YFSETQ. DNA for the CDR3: TGCGCCAGCAGCTTGGTCTCGTCGATAGAGTTCTTC. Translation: CASSLVSSIEFF.

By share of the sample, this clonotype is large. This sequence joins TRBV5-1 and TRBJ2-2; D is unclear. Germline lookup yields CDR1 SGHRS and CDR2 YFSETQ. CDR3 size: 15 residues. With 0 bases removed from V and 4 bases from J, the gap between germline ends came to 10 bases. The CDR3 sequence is CASSLAIFATGELFF. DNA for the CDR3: TGCGCCAGCAGCTTGGCCATTTTTGCCACCGGGGAGCTGTTTTTT.

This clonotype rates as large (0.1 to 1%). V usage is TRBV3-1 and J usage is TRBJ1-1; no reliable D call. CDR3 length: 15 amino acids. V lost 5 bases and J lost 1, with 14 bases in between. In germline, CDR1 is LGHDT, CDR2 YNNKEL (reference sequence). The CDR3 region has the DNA TGTGCCAGCAGCTCTCAAGGTAGGGCGAACACTGAAGCTTTCTTT. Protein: CASSSQGRANTEAFF.

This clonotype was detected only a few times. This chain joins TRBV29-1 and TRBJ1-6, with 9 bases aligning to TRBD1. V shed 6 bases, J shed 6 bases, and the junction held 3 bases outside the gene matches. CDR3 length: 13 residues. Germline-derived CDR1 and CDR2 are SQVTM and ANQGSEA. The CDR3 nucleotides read TGCAGCGTGGGGACAGGGCGTAATTCACCCCTCCACTTT. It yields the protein CSVGTGRNSPLHF.

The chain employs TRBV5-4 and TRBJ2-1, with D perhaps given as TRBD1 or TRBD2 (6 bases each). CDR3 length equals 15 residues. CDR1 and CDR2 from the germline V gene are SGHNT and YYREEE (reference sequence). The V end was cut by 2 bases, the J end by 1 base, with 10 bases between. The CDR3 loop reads CASSFRGGSYNEQFF. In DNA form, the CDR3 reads TGTGCCAGCAGCTTCAGGGGAGGATCCTACAATGAGCAGTTCTTC. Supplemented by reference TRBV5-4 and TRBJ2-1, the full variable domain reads ETGVTQSPTHLIKTRGQQVTLRCSSQSGHNTVSWYQQALGQGPQFIFQYYREEENGRGNFPPRFSGLQFPNYSSELNVNALELDDSALYLCASSFRGGSYNEQFFGPGTRLTVL.

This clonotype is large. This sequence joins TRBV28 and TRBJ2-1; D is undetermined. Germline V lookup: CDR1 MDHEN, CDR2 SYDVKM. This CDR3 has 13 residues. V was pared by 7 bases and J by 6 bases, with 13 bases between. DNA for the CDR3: TGTGCCAGCATTTCTTTGCGTCGCAATGAGCAGTTCTTC. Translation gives CASISLRRNEQFF.

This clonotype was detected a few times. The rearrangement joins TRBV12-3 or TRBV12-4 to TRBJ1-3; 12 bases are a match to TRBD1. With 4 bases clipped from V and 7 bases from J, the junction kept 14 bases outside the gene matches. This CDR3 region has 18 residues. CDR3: CASSSARIGTGGLNTIYF. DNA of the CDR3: TGTGCCAGCAGTTCCGCTAGGATCGGGACAGGGGGCTTGAACACCATATATTTT.

The CDR3 protein is CASSTSPGGRGYTF. The CDR3, as DNA: TGTGCCAGCAGCACCAGCCCAGGGGGCCGGGGCTACACCTTC. V is TRBV2 and J is TRBJ1-2; TRBD1 matches 8 bases. Germline CDR1 and CDR2: SNHLY and FYNNEI. The CDR3 is made up of 14 amino acids. The V gene end was trimmed by 6 bases and the J gene end by 8 bases; junction bases not matched to a gene: 11.